This T cell receptor beta chain derives from a study of response to subunit inactivated influenza vaccine. TCRdb ran MiXCR on the RT-PCR reads and lists one entry per CDR3 protein. The data contain 650,000 or so distinct CDR3 sequences, 14% of them seen just once; the ten biggest clones take up roughly 7.2%. Germline V CDR1 and CDR2: SQVTM, ANQGSEA. The CDR3 totals 14 residues. V lost 7 bases and J 2 bases, leaving 15 bases between the germline ends. This clonotype has a handful of counts. The chain combines TRBV29-1 with TRBJ1-3; D is undetermined. This clonotype was obtained from a man aged 50 to 60 who received an inactivated influenza vaccine. The sequencing here drew on PBMCs from blood, taken 14 to 15 days before vaccination. The CDR3 DNA reads as TGCAGCGCTAGCACAAGAAGAACTGGAAACACCATATATTTT. Protein: CSASTRRTGNTIYF.